Listed here are 3 T cell receptor beta chains from one sample, sequenced in a study of regulatory dendritic cells for organ transplantation. Method: immunoSEQ multiplex PCR; TCRdb's copy keeps in-frame clones and lacks some. The sample includes 25,000 to 35,000 clones, around 82% of them seen just once. The sequenced sample consisted of naive CD8+ T cells from blood. Subset denoted: CD45RA+ naive T cells. These receptors all come from a human donor in good health.

The rearrangement links TRBV7-9 to TRBJ2-7, with D possibly matching TRBD2 (5 bases). V was shortened by 1 base and J by 3 bases, with 16 bases between the two germline ends. Germline V gene sequence: CDR1 SEHNR, CDR2 FQNEAQ (reference sequence). The CDR3 is made up of 16 amino acids. As DNA, the CDR3 is TGTGCCAGCAGCTTAGAATGGGGTCCGGGATTCTACGAGCAGTACTTC. Translated: CASSLEWGPGFYEQYF.

The CDR3 is CASSLGTGVGDTQYF. The CDR3 region has the DNA TGTGCCAGCAGCTTAGGGACAGGGGTTGGAGATACGCAGTATTTT. This chain links TRBV7-9 with TRBJ2-3, with TRBD1 identical over 9 bases. Trimming removed 1 base from V and 5 bases from J; junction bases left unmatched: 4. This CDR3 comprises 15 residues. CDR1 SEHNR and CDR2 FQNEAQ come from the germline V gene (reference sequence).

The DNA for the CDR3 is TGTGCCAGCAGCTTAGGACAGCCGGATGGCTACACCTTC. It specifies CASSLGQPDGYTF. The V call is TRBV7-9, the J call TRBJ1-2; D might be TRBD1 (5 bases). The CDR3 has 13 amino acids. From germline, CDR1 is SEHNR and CDR2 FQNEAQ (reference sequence). Deletions cut 1 base from V and 6 bases from J, with 9 bases between.